This T cell receptor beta chain derives from a study of T-cell reconstitution after alpha-beta-depleted transplantation in children. Trimming cost V 3 bases and J 1 base, with 12 bases left between them. The CDR3 is made up of 15 amino acids. TCRbeta library preparation incorporated unique molecular identifiers. TCRdb re-called the PCR reads through MiXCR, storing one row per CDR3 protein. This table holds 300,000 to 400,000 distinct CDR3 sequences, about an eighth found once. Many counts were recorded for this clonotype. The chain carries TRBV12-3 or TRBV12-4 and TRBJ2-5, with D perhaps TRBD1 or TRBD2 (5 bases each). Here the sequenced sample was PBMCs, taken from the stem cell graft. This TCR was sampled from a human donor who donated a stem cell graft to a child with Fanconi anemia. The CDR3 sequence: CASSFNPGSQETQYF. The CDR3, as DNA: TGTGCCAGCAGTTTTAACCCAGGGAGCCAAGAGACCCAGTACTTC.